What follows are 22 T cell receptor beta chains derived from one specimen sequenced in a study of regulatory T cells in long-lasting Graves disease. Libraries of TCR beta came from iRepertoire HTBI primers plus Arm-PCR of CDR3 regions. TCRdb recomputed calls from the multiplex PCR reads with MiXCR, one row per CDR3 protein. Here the sample spans some 500,000 distinct CDR3 sequences, roughly 15% being singletons. Documented time point: newly diagnosed GD, antithyroid drugs for less than 3 months. Making the TCR library involved RNA that had been extracted from PBMCs. These data are also associated with another study on T cells in Graves' hyperthyroidism and ophthalmopathy.

The sample in question was peripheral blood mononuclear cells (PBMCs), obtained at new diagnosis, from a patient treated with antithyroid drugs. The origin of the receptors is a woman aged 35-65 years with Graves disease.

This clonotype has at least ten counts. The gene calls are TRBV6-2 or TRBV6-3 and TRBJ1-1; D possibly corresponds to TRBD1 (6 bases). Deletions cut 0 bases from V and 3 bases from J, with 11 bases between. This CDR3 comprises 15 residues. The germline CDR1 and CDR2 sequences are MNHEY and SVGEGT. The CDR3 spells CASSYSRGADTEAFF. CDR3 DNA sequence: TGTGCCAGCAGTTACTCCAGGGGCGCGGACACTGAAGCTTTCTTT.

This chain uses TRBV28 with TRBJ1-5, with D unresolved. The germline V gene encodes CDR1 MDHEN and CDR2 SYDVKM. The ends were cut back, 3 bases at V and 1 base at J, with 10 bases in the middle. The CDR3 runs to 15 residues. The CDR3 coding sequence is TGTGCCAGCAGTTTTTTTCGACTAAGCAATCAGCCCCAGCATTTT. Protein sequence: CASSFFRLSNQPQHF. Supplemented by reference TRBV28 and TRBJ1-5, the full variable domain reads DVKVTQSSRYLVKRTGEKVFLECVQDMDHENMFWYRQDPGLGLRLIYFSYDVKMKEKGDIPEGYSVSREKKERFSLILESASTNQTSMYLCASSFFRLSNQPQHFGDGTRLSIL.

The rearrangement joins TRBV9 to TRBJ2-2; D unresolved. CDR1 is SGDLS, CDR2 YYNGEE, per germline. The CDR3 has 16 residues. V was cut by 0 bases and J by 1 base, with 10 bases left in between. CDR3: CASSVVPPGNTGELFF. For the CDR3, the DNA is TGTGCCAGCAGCGTAGTGCCCCCAGGGAACACCGGGGAGCTGTTTTTT.

In this sample, this clonotype turned up many times. The genes are TRBV19 and TRBJ2-1; either TRBD1 or TRBD2 may fit D (6 bases each). Germline CDR1 LNHDA, CDR2 SQIVND (reference sequence). The CDR3 runs to 16 residues. V dropped 5 bases and J dropped 0 bases, with 14 bases sitting between them. As DNA, the CDR3 is TGTGCCAGTAGTCCCTCACAGGGAGGCTCCTACAATGAGCAGTTCTTC. This translates into CASSPSQGGSYNEQFF.

This sequence joins TRBV28 and TRBJ2-3, with 9 bases identical to TRBD1. Near its end, the DNA agrees better with TRBJ2-7, so the J call may be wrong. The CDR3 runs to 14 residues. Germline V gene sequence: CDR1 MDHEN, CDR2 SYDVKM. The chain's CDR3 is CASNTGQGTYEQYF. The CDR3, as DNA: TGTGCCAGCAATACGGGACAGGGCACCTACGAGCAGTACTTC.

The chain combines TRBV12-3 or TRBV12-4 with TRBJ1-6; D remains unclear. This CDR3 has 15 residues. V was shortened by 5 bases and J by 7 bases, with 15 bases between the two germline ends. CDR3: CASSEARATNSPLHF. The CDR3 DNA follows: TGTGCCAGCAGTGAAGCAAGGGCCACCAATTCACCCCTCCACTTT.

This clonotype was seen just once. A much larger clonotype is one base distant, so this may be a read error. V gene TRBV2 combines with J gene TRBJ2-1; no definite D call. CDR3 length: 13 amino acids. Germline CDR1 and CDR2: SNHLY and FYNNEI. CDR3 in amino acids: CASSDSTYSEQFF. DNA for the CDR3: TGTGCCAGCAGTGACTCAACCTACAGTGAGCAGTTCTTC.

This clonotype was seen more than once but under ten times. CDR3 amino acids: CASSGGIANYGYTF. In DNA form, the CDR3 reads TGTGCCAGCAGTGGGGGGATAGCTAACTATGGCTACACCTTC. The chain has TRBV2 and TRBJ1-2, with D perhaps TRBD1 (5 bases). CDR3 length: 14 amino acids. Trimming took off 4 bases at V and 0 bases at J, with 9 bases between the two ends. Germline CDR1 is SNHLY and CDR2 is FYNNEI.

This clonotype was found a few times. The J gene is TRBJ1-1, the V gene TRBV30; perhaps TRBD1 as D (6 bases). V was clipped by 8 bases and J by 3 bases, with 16 bases between them. Germline lookup yields CDR1 GTSNPN and CDR2 SVGIG (reference sequence). This CDR3 comprises 13 residues. CDR3 sequence reads: CAGQGQGDTEAFF. The CDR3 bases are TGTGCCGGCCAGGGGCAGGGAGACACTGAAGCTTTCTTT.

The sample holds many counts of this clonotype. The chain couples TRBV20-1 to TRBJ1-1; TRBD1 might be the D (6 bases). Trimming left V 5 bases short and J 1 base short, with 14 bases between. The CDR3 is 14 amino acids. The germline V gene has CDR1 DFQATT and CDR2 SNEGSKA (reference sequence). The CDR3 DNA follows: TGCAGTGCTGTGGGACACCCAGGGAACACTGAAGCTTTCTTT. This translates into CSAVGHPGNTEAFF.

As regards this clonotype: One base away lies a much larger clone, so this may be a sequencing read error. The genes are TRBV30 and TRBJ1-1, with D maybe TRBD1 (5 bases). The germline gives CDR1 GTSNPN, CDR2 SVGIG (reference sequence). V was pared by 3 bases and J by 1 base, with 9 bases between. The CDR3 sequence is 13 residues long. This CDR3 is CAWSRQTNTEAFF. As DNA, the CDR3 is TGTGCCTGGAGCCGACAGACGAACACTGAAGCTTTCTTT.

This sequence joins TRBV7-9 and TRBJ2-1; 12 bases agree with TRBD2. Germline lookup yields CDR1 SEHNR and CDR2 FQNEAQ (reference sequence). Trimming removed 7 bases from V and 8 bases from J; junction bases left unmatched: 6. The CDR3 runs 14 residues. The CDR3 loop reads CASTRLAGADEQFF. Here the CDR3 DNA reads TGTGCCAGCACCCGACTAGCGGGGGCGGATGAGCAGTTCTTC.

The chain couples TRBV14 to TRBJ2-3; D might be TRBD2 (6 bases). Germline V CDR1 and CDR2: SGHDN, FVKESK. Trimming took 1 base from V and 3 from J, leaving 11 bases between them. This CDR3 contains 15 residues. CDR3 in amino acids: CASSQVGGLTDTQYF. In DNA form, the CDR3 reads TGTGCCAGCAGCCAAGTTGGGGGGTTGACAGATACGCAGTATTTT.

This clonotype came up many times. The V gene is TRBV27, the J gene TRBJ2-7; the match to TRBD2 covers 10 bases. The germline CDR1 and CDR2 sequences are MNHEY and SMNVEV (reference sequence). The CDR3 extends over 16 amino acids. With 4 bases clipped from V and 4 bases from J, the junction kept 10 bases outside the gene matches. The CDR3 DNA reads TGTGCCAGCAGTTCGCTAAGCGGGGGGGTAATGTACGAGCAGTACTTC. Residues: CASSSLSGGVMYEQYF.

The table lists this clonotype with a few counts. An end of the junction differs from the germline gene, which may be a read error. This CDR3 reads CASSIMDTSTDAQYF. The CDR3 DNA sequence: TGTGCCAGCTCAATCATGGACACCTCCACAGATGCGCAGTATTTT. This chain links TRBV18 with TRBJ2-3, with a possible D match to TRBD1 (5 bases). CDR3 length equals 15 residues. Germline CDR1 KGHSH, CDR2 LQKENI.

This chain uses TRBV12-3 or TRBV12-4 with TRBJ2-7, with D tentatively TRBD1 or TRBD2 (5 bases each). Trimming removed 3 bases from V and 2 bases from J, with 11 bases in between. The CDR3 has 14 residues. CDR3 bases: TGTGCCAGCAGTTTCCGGGACCCAACCTACGAGCAGTACTTC. It translates to CASSFRDPTYEQYF.

The sample holds a few counts of this clonotype. The chain recombines TRBV14 with TRBJ1-1, with D possibly matching TRBD1 (5 bases). This CDR3 is 16 amino acids long. Germline V gives CDR1 SGHDN, CDR2 FVKESK. V lost 0 bases and J 1 base, leaving 12 bases between the germline ends. Here the CDR3 DNA reads TGTGCCAGCAGCCAAGATTTCCCAGGGTGGAACACTGAAGCTTTCTTT. Its protein product is CASSQDFPGWNTEAFF.

This clonotype was counted a few times. This chain connects TRBV11-2 to TRBJ2-2; D remains ambiguous. This CDR3 is built from 13 residues. The germline gives CDR1 SGHAT, CDR2 FQNNGV. V dropped 5 bases and J dropped 7 bases, with 11 bases sitting between them. CDR3 in amino acids: CASSASRVGELFF. Written as DNA, the CDR3 is TGTGCCAGCAGCGCCTCTAGGGTCGGGGAGCTGTTTTTT.

In its sample, this clonotype was seen many times. The V call is TRBV27, the J call TRBJ2-5; TRBD2 aligns across 7 bases. Losses at the gene ends were 3 bases for V and 4 bases for J; bases not matched to a gene: 5. Germline V CDR1 and CDR2: MNHEY, SMNVEV (reference sequence). The CDR3 is 14 amino acids. The CDR3 loop reads CASSFRGEGETQYF. Here the CDR3 DNA reads TGTGCCAGCAGTTTCCGGGGGGAGGGAGAGACCCAGTACTTC.

The chain joins TRBV7-9 to TRBJ1-1; 12 bases agree with TRBD1. Losses at the gene ends were 10 bases for V and 1 base for J; bases not matched to a gene: 10. Germline values: CDR1 SEHNR, CDR2 FQNEAQ (reference sequence). The CDR3 has 16 residues. The CDR3 DNA sequence: TGTGCCAATAAAATAGGGACAGGGGGCCCGAACACTGAAGCTTTCTTT. It yields the protein CANKIGTGGPNTEAFF. The full variable domain, completed using reference TRBV7-9 and TRBJ1-1, is DTGVSQNPRHKITKRGQNVTFRCDPISEHNRLYWYRQTLGQGPEFLTYFQNEAQLEKSRLLSDRFSAERPKGSFSTLEIQRTEQGDSAMYLCANKIGTGGPNTEAFFGQGTRLTVV.

Only a few counts were recorded for this clonotype. V gene TRBV9 combines with J gene TRBJ2-4; 7 nucleotides agree with TRBD2. The CDR3 covers 15 residues. Germline V gives CDR1 SGDLS, CDR2 YYNGEE. V lost 0 bases to trimming and J lost 4 bases; unmatched junction nucleotides: 4. In DNA form, the CDR3 reads TGTGCCAGCAGCGTAGCCCCCGGGGGGAAAAACATTCAGTACTTC. This translates into CASSVAPGGKNIQYF.

A few counts support this clonotype. CDR3 loop: CASSRTGANQPQHF. The DNA of the CDR3 is TGTGCCAGCAGTCGTACAGGGGCCAATCAGCCCCAGCATTTT. The V call is TRBV7-8, the J call TRBJ1-5, with 7 bases identical to TRBD1. The ends lost 6 bases at V and 3 bases at J; junction bases unmatched: 5. Germline V CDR1 and CDR2: SGHVS, FQNEAQ. CDR3 length: 14 amino acids.